Detailed here is one TCR beta chain. The CDR3 sequence is 13 residues long. The junction had 7 bases not matched to a gene; V was cut back by 4 bases and J by 12 bases. The germline V gene has CDR1 SGHDT and CDR2 YYEEEE. The source of the sample is a study of blood T cell repertoires in COVID-19. Libraries were prepared by immunoSEQ multiplex PCR; TCRdb keeps only in-frame clonotypes and omits some of them. In the table there are about half a million clones, 75% to 90% of which are singletons. The sequenced sample consisted of peripheral blood. The TCR sequence derives from a young man with COVID-19, enrolled during active disease. This sequence joins TRBV5-6 and TRBJ2-1, with 10 bases identical to TRBD2. CDR3 amino acids: CASSPGTSVRQFF. Here the CDR3 DNA reads TGTGCCAGCAGCCCGGGGACTAGCGTAAGGCAGTTCTTC.